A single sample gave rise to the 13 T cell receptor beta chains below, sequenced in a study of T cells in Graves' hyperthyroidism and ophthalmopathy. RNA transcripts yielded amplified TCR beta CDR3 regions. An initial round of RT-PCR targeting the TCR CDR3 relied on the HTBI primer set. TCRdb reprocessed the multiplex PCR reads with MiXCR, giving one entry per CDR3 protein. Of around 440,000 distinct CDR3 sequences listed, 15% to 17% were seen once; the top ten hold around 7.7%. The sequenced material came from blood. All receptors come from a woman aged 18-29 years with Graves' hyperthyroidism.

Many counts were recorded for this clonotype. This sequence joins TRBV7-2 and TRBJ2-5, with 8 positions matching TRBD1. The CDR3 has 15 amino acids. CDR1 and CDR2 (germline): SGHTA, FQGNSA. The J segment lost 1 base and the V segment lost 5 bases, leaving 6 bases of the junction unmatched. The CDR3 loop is CASSTTGALQETQYF. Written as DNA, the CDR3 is TGTGCCAGCAGCACGACAGGGGCCCTCCAAGAGACCCAGTACTTC.

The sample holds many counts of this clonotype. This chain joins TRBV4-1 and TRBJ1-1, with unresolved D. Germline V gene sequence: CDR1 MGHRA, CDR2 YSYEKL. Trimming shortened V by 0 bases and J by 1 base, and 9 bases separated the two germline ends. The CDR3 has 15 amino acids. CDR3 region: CASSQDGIRNTEAFF. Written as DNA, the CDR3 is TGCGCCAGCAGCCAAGACGGGATCAGGAACACTGAAGCTTTCTTT.

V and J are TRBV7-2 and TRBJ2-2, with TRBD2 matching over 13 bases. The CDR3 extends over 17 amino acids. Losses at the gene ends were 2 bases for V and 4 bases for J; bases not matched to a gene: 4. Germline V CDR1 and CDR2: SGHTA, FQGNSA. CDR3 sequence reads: CASSLPGLAGSTGELFF. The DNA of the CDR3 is TGTGCCAGCAGCTTACCGGGACTAGCGGGAAGCACCGGGGAGCTGTTTTTT.

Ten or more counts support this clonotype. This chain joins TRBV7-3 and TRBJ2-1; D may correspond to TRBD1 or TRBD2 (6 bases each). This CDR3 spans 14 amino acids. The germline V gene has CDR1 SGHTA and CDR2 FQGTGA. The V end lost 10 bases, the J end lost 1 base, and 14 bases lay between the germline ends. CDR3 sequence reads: CATSWGASYNEQFF. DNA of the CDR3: TGTGCCACGTCCTGGGGGGCATCCTACAATGAGCAGTTCTTC.

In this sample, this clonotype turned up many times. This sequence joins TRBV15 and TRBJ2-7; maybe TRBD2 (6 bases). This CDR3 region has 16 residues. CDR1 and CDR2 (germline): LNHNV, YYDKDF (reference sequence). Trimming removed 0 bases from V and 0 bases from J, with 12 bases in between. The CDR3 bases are TGTGCCACCAGCAGAGATCGGGCGGGATTCTCCTACGAGCAGTACTTC. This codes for CATSRDRAGFSYEQYF.

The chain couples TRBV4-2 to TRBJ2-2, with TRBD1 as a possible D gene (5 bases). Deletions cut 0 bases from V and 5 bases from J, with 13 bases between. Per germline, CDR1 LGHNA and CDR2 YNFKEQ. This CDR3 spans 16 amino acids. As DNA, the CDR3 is TGTGCCAGCAGCCAAGACTTGGGCAGGGAAACCGGGGAGCTGTTTTTT. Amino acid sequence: CASSQDLGRETGELFF.

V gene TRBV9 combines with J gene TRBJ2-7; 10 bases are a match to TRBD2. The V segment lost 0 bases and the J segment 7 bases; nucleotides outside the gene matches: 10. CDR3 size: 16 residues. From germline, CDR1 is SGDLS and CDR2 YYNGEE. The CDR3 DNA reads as TGTGCCAGCAGCGTAGCAATAGCGGGAGGTGAAACGGAGCAGTACTTC. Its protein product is CASSVAIAGGETEQYF.

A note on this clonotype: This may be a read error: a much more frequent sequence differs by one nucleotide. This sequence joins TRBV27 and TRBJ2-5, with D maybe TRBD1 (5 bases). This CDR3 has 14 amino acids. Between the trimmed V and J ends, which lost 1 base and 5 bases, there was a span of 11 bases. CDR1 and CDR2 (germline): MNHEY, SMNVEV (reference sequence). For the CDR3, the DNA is TGTGCCAGCAGTTTATTCCCAGGGTTGGAGACCCAGTACTTC. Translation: CASSLFPGLETQYF.

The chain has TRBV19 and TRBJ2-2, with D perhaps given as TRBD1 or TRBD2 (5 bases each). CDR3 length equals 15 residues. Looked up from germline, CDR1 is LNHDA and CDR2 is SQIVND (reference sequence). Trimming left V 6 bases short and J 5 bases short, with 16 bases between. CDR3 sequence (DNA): TGTGCCAGTAGACTGGACCCCTGGGGGACCGGGGAGCTGTTTTTT. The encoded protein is CASRLDPWGTGELFF.

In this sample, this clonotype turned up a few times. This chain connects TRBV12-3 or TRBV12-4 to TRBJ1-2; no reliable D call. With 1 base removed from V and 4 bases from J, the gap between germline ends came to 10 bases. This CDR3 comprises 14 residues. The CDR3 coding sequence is TGTGCCAGCAGTTTAGATGTGGACTCCTATGGCTACACCTTC. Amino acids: CASSLDVDSYGYTF.

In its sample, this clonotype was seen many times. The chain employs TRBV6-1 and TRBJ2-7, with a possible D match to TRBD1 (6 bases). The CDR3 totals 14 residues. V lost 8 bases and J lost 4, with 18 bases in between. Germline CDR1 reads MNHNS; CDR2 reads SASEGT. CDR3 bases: TGTGCCAGCGGGGAGAGGACAGCTTATTACGAGCAGTACTTC. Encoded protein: CASGERTAYYEQYF.

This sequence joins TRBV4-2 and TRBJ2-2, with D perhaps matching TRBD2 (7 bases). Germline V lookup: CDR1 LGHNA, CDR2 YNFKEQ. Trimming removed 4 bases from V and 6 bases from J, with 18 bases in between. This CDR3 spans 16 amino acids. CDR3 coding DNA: TGTGCCAGCAGCCCGAGGGGGGGGCGCATTCCCGGGGAGCTGTTTTTT. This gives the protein CASSPRGGRIPGELFF.

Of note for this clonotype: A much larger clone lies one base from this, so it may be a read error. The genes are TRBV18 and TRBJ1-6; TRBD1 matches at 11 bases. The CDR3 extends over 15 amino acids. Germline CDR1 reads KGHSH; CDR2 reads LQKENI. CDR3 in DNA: TGTGACAGCTCACCAGGGACAGGGGGAGGTTCACCCCTCCACTTT. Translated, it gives CDSSPGTGGGSPLHF.